This TCR beta chain was recorded in a study of T cell responses to AZD1222 COVID-19 vaccine. Study-wide results and limits: Only five or six individuals given AZD1222 were seropositive at baseline. Regions left unmutated in variants are reportedly the target of nearly half of spike-specific TCRs. Clonal diversity may have been underestimated in mostly white British donors. With dominance at 160-218 and 743-854, vaccine-associated CD4 TCRs spanned spike.

The V and J ends lost 2 bases and 8 bases, in that order; junction bases with no gene match: 12. The CDR3 runs 16 residues. CDR1 and CDR2 from the germline V gene are MNHEY and SMNVEV (reference sequence). About this clone: Its antigen is not identified.

Profiling relied on immunoSEQ multiplex PCR, and the TCRdb table lists in-frame clones only, not all of them. This table holds fewer than 150,000 clones, 90% found once. This sequence was found in an adult in good health. Source: peripheral blood, taken on day 0 of AZD1222 vaccination. V gene TRBV27 combines with J gene TRBJ2-1, with TRBD1 matching over 7 bases. For the CDR3, the DNA is TGTGCCAGCAGTTTAAGAGGGGGCGACAGTATAGATGAGCAGTTCTTC. It codes for CASSLRGGDSIDEQFF.